Following are 28 T cell receptor beta chains from one sample sequenced in a study of blood T cell repertoires in COVID-19 (dated by TCRdb to 2018 to 2021). The library was obtained by the immunoSEQ multiplex PCR assay. The table comes from immuneACCESS by way of TCRdb, which keeps in-frame sequences with V and J called. Part of the clones is missing from these tables; in studies checked, under half for an unresolved V gene and the rest for unknown reasons. The sample has around 72,000 clones on record, more than 85% of them singletons. The ten largest account for roughly 14% of the sample. The specimen was peripheral blood. These receptors all stem from a human donor with active COVID-19. The donor label of this sample is uncertain.

The V call is TRBV19, the J call TRBJ2-2, with D possibly TRBD1 on 5 matching bases. The CDR3 sequence is 14 residues long. CDR1 LNHDA and CDR2 SQIVND come from the germline V gene (reference sequence). Deletions cut 8 bases from V and 1 base from J, with 11 bases between. DNA for the CDR3: TGTGCCAGTCATATGGGGCAGAACACCGGGGAGCTGTTTTTT. It is translated as CASHMGQNTGELFF.

This chain uses TRBV18 with TRBJ1-1, with D unclear. V was trimmed by 1 base and J by 4 bases, leaving 10 bases between them. The germline V gene has CDR1 KGHSH and CDR2 LQKENI. The CDR3 extends over 14 amino acids. The CDR3 DNA follows: TGTGCCAGCTCACCACGTGTGGGAGCCACTGAAGCTTTCTTT. Residues: CASSPRVGATEAFF.

V gene TRBV14 combines with J gene TRBJ1-2, with D hard to call. The germline CDR1 and CDR2 sequences are SGHDN and FVKESK. The CDR3 length is 16 residues. With 1 base removed from V and 8 bases from J, the gap between germline ends came to 20 bases. CDR3 nucleotide sequence: TGTGCCAGCAGCCAAGCCCCGAAGGGCCGGAGGGAAGGCTACACCTTC. Its protein product is CASSQAPKGRREGYTF. Together with reference TRBV14 and TRBJ1-2, the CDR3 gives the full variable domain: EAGVTQFPSHSVIEKGQTVTLRCDPISGHDNLYWYRRVMGKEIKFLLHFVKESKQDESGMPNNRFLAERTGGTYSTLKVQPAELEDSGVYFCASSQAPKGRREGYTFGSGTRLTVV.

The V call is TRBV28, the J call TRBJ2-7, with TRBD2 matching 9 bases. The CDR3 loop spans 14 amino acids. Germline trimming cut 5 bases from V and 3 bases from J; bases unmatched to any gene: 5. The germline gives CDR1 MDHEN, CDR2 SYDVKM. CDR3 protein: CASSEGLAFYEQYF. The CDR3 coding sequence is TGTGCCAGCAGTGAGGGACTAGCTTTCTACGAGCAGTACTTC.

The chain uses TRBV30 and TRBJ1-3; 9 nucleotides align to TRBD1. From germline, CDR1 is GTSNPN and CDR2 SVGIG (reference sequence). V was pared by 3 bases and J by 9 bases, with 12 bases of the junction left unmatched. This CDR3 has 15 residues. The CDR3 loop reads CAWRALGQGIGTIYF. CDR3 coding DNA: TGTGCCTGGAGAGCCCTCGGACAGGGGATCGGCACCATATATTTT.

This clone was counted only a few times. This chain connects TRBV6-1 to TRBJ1-5; 10 bases are shared with TRBD1. This CDR3 has 18 residues. From germline, CDR1 is MNHNS and CDR2 SASEGT. The trim removed 4 bases at V and 3 bases at J, leaving 12 bases unmatched. CDR3 residues: CASSAGQGRPISNQPQHF. The CDR3 DNA reads as TGTGCCAGCAGTGCGGGACAGGGGCGTCCTATATCCAATCAGCCCCAGCATTTT.

The chain employs TRBV28 and TRBJ1-1; TRBD1 matches 9 bases. This CDR3 is built from 13 residues. Germline values: CDR1 MDHEN, CDR2 SYDVKM. V lost 6 bases, J lost 7 bases, and 6 bases stayed unmatched. The CDR3 protein is CASRAGQGGEAFF. The CDR3 DNA sequence: TGTGCCAGCAGAGCGGGACAGGGCGGTGAAGCTTTCTTT.

The chain couples TRBV5-1 to TRBJ2-3, with a tentative D call TRBD1 (6 bases). The germline gives CDR1 SGHRS, CDR2 YFSETQ. The CDR3 loop spans 14 amino acids. The V end was cut by 0 bases, the J end by 5 bases, with 10 bases between. CDR3: CASSLDRVEDTQYF. The CDR3, as DNA: TGCGCCAGCAGCTTGGACAGGGTGGAAGATACGCAGTATTTT.

Comment on this clone: At one end, the junction sequence differs from germline, possibly due to a read error. The CDR3 sequence is CASTLGGGTPYEQYF. The CDR3 DNA follows: TGTGCCAGCACCTTGGGTGGCGGGACCCCATACGAGCAGTACTTC. The V gene is TRBV5-4, the J gene TRBJ2-7; weak D call: TRBD2 (6 bases). CDR3 length equals 15 residues. Per the germline V gene, CDR1 is SGHNT and CDR2 is YYREEE (reference sequence). Combining the CDR3 with reference TRBV5-4 and TRBJ2-7 gives the whole variable domain ETGVTQSPTHLIKTRGQQVTLRCSSQSGHNTVSWYQQALGQGPQFIFQYYREEENGRGNFPPRFSGLQFPNYSSELNVNALELDDSALYLCASTLGGGTPYEQYFGPGTRLTVT.

The V call is TRBV6-5, the J call TRBJ1-5, with 12 bases fitting TRBD1. Trimming cost V 2 bases and J 9 bases; bases outside gene matches: 8. Germline V gene lookup returns CDR1 MNHEY and CDR2 SVGAGI. The CDR3 has 16 amino acids. The CDR3 DNA follows: TGTGCCAGCAGTTACAGGGGACAGGGGGCGGGATCGCCCCAGCATTTT. This translates into CASSYRGQGAGSPQHF.

V usage is TRBV5-1 and J usage is TRBJ2-3; TRBD1 aligns across 7 bases. Germline lookup yields CDR1 SGHRS and CDR2 YFSETQ. The V and J ends lost 7 bases and 2 bases, in that order; junction bases with no gene match: 7. The CDR3 is 14 amino acids. CDR3 region: CASGPGQDTDTQYF. Here the CDR3 DNA reads TGCGCCAGCGGCCCAGGACAGGACACAGATACGCAGTATTTT.

This chain connects TRBV21-1 to TRBJ2-7; TRBD1, the table's D call, lacks a check against the DNA. TRBV21-1 is a pseudogene segment. This CDR3 has 17 residues. The CDR3 protein is CASSKEGVPRPGYEQYF. In DNA, the CDR3 is TGTGCCAGCAGCAAAGAGGGGGTGCCTAGGCCCGGTTACGAGCAGTACTTC.

The V gene is TRBV6-6, the J gene TRBJ2-7; D perhaps matches TRBD1 (6 bases). The germline V and J ends were trimmed by 0 bases and 3 bases, with 12 bases remaining between them. This CDR3 is built from 15 residues. Per the germline V gene, CDR1 is MNHNY and CDR2 is SVGAGI (reference sequence). The CDR3 sequence: CASSYSEARGYEQYF. The CDR3 DNA is TGTGCCAGCAGTTACTCGGAGGCCAGGGGCTACGAGCAGTACTTC.

This clone was found once. V and J are TRBV29-1 and TRBJ2-5; 10 nucleotides align to TRBD1. This CDR3 is 13 amino acids long. Per germline, CDR1 SQVTM and CDR2 ANQGSEA. V dropped 5 bases and J dropped 5; count of bases not matched to a gene: 5. CDR3 residues: CSVRQGAGETQYF. CDR3 nucleotides: TGCAGCGTTCGACAGGGGGCGGGTGAGACCCAGTACTTC.

The genes are TRBV25-1 and TRBJ2-7, with 10 bases that match TRBD2. Losses at the gene ends were 5 bases for V and 3 bases for J; bases not matched to a gene: 10. This CDR3 has 16 residues. In germline, CDR1 is MGHDK, CDR2 SYGVNS. The CDR3 DNA reads as TGTGCCAGCAGTCCAGCGGGAGGGCATTTAATCTACGAGCAGTACTTC. Its translation is CASSPAGGHLIYEQYF.

This clone was detected a few times. The rearrangement links TRBV28 to TRBJ1-1, with D possibly being TRBD1 (6 bases). The germline V gene encodes CDR1 MDHEN and CDR2 SYDVKM. This CDR3 has 16 amino acids. Trimming took off 3 bases at V and 0 bases at J, with 14 bases between the two ends. CDR3 sequence reads: CASSFKLRGLNTEAFF. CDR3 DNA sequence: TGTGCCAGCAGTTTCAAACTCAGGGGTCTGAACACTGAAGCTTTCTTT.

The gene calls are TRBV20-1 and TRBJ2-7; D ambiguous. The CDR3 extends over 10 amino acids. Trimming pared 0 bases from V and 6 bases from J, leaving 3 bases between. Germline V gene sequence: CDR1 DFQATT, CDR2 SNEGSKA (reference sequence). DNA for the CDR3: TGCAGTGCTAGAGAAGCCGAGCAGTACTTC. Translation: CSAREAEQYF.

As to this clone: The sample holds other DNA sequences that translate to the same CDR3. The chain couples TRBV6-2 or TRBV6-3 to TRBJ1-1; TRBD1 agrees at 8 bases. Trimming took 2 bases from V and 0 from J; bases not matched to a gene: 5. CDR1 and CDR2 (germline): MNHEY, SVGEGT. The CDR3 has 16 amino acids. The CDR3 reads CASSYTRTGMNTEAFF. The CDR3 coding sequence is TGTGCCAGCAGTTACACCCGGACAGGGATGAACACTGAAGCTTTCTTT.

This chain connects TRBV6-2 or TRBV6-3 to TRBJ2-1, with D tentatively TRBD2 (6 bases). This CDR3 spans 18 amino acids. V was shortened by 5 bases and J by 4 bases, with 24 bases between the two germline ends. Germline CDR1 and CDR2: MNHEY and SVGEGT. CDR3 DNA sequence: TGTGCCAGCAGTAGGATCCTAGTCCCGGGGAGGTCTTACAATGAGCAGTTCTTC. It codes for CASSRILVPGRSYNEQFF.

The rearrangement joins TRBV28 to TRBJ2-1; TRBD2 might be the D (7 bases). Trimming pared 8 bases from V and 2 bases from J, leaving 16 bases between. The CDR3 is made up of 15 amino acids. Germline V gene lookup returns CDR1 MDHEN and CDR2 SYDVKM. For the CDR3, the DNA is TGTGCCAGCTTGGGGTTCGGGGGGCCCTACAATGAGCAGTTCTTC. This translates into CASLGFGGPYNEQFF.

The rearrangement uses TRBV2 and TRBJ2-7; 9 bases map to TRBD2. Germline CDR1 reads SNHLY; CDR2 reads FYNNEI. This CDR3 region has 14 residues. The V segment lost 5 bases and the J segment 2 bases; nucleotides outside the gene matches: 4. CDR3 sequence reads: CASSQEREAYEQYF. CDR3 bases: TGTGCCAGCAGTCAAGAGCGGGAGGCCTACGAGCAGTACTTC.

This clone was seen a single time. This chain uses TRBV5-6 with TRBJ2-7; possibly TRBD2 for D (6 bases). Germline lookup yields CDR1 SGHDT and CDR2 YYEEEE. The length of the CDR3 is 13 residues. Trimming took off 1 base at V and 6 bases at J, with 11 bases between the two ends. The CDR3 region has the DNA TGTGCCAGCAGCTTGTCCCAGGGAGGCGAGCAGTACTTC. It encodes CASSLSQGGEQYF. The variable domain in full, with the rest retrieved from reference TRBV5-6 and TRBJ2-7, is DAGVTQSPTHLIKTRGQQVTLRCSPKSGHDTVSWYQQALGQGPQFIFQYYEEEERQRGNFPDRFSGHQFPNYSSELNVNALLLGDSALYLCASSLSQGGEQYFGPGTRLTVT.

The chain couples TRBV2 to TRBJ1-1; D is possibly TRBD1 (5 bases). Germline values: CDR1 SNHLY, CDR2 FYNNEI. Trimming removed 7 bases from V and 1 base from J, with 7 bases in between. There are 12 residues in the CDR3. The CDR3 spells CASTQENTEAFF. For the CDR3, the DNA is TGTGCCAGCACACAGGAGAACACTGAAGCTTTCTTT.

The chain carries TRBV7-8 and TRBJ1-5, with D unresolved. Germline lookup yields CDR1 SGHVS and CDR2 FQNEAQ. V lost 3 bases and J 0 bases, leaving 9 bases between the germline ends. CDR3 size: 15 residues. Written as DNA, the CDR3 is TGTGCCAGCAGCTTGGACTTCTATAGCAATCAGCCCCAGCATTTT. Protein: CASSLDFYSNQPQHF.

This chain uses TRBV4-3 with TRBJ2-1; D is possibly TRBD1 (5 bases). The germline gives CDR1 LGHNA, CDR2 YSLEER. This CDR3 is built from 14 residues. V lost 0 bases to trimming and J lost 5 bases, with 8 bases between them. In DNA, the CDR3 is TGCGCCAGCAGCCAAGAAGAAGGGGACAATGAGCAGTTCTTC. Residues: CASSQEEGDNEQFF.

J is TRBJ2-1 and V is TRBV27, with TRBD2 as a possible D gene (6 bases). This CDR3 has 15 residues. The V end was cut by 1 base, the J end by 6 bases, with 13 bases between. Germline loops: CDR1 MNHEY, CDR2 SMNVEV (reference sequence). Here the CDR3 reads CASSLWGTSLNEQFF. The CDR3 DNA sequence: TGTGCCAGCAGTTTATGGGGGACTTCCCTCAATGAGCAGTTCTTC.

This sequence joins TRBV12-3 or TRBV12-4 and TRBJ2-1; D gene unclear. The CDR3 has 11 amino acids. V was cut by 4 bases and J by 10 bases, with 8 bases left in between. The CDR3 is CASSYSAEQFF. CDR3 DNA sequence: TGTGCCAGCAGTTATAGTGCCGAGCAGTTCTTC.

This clone has just one count. V usage is TRBV7-6 and J usage is TRBJ2-1; D is possibly TRBD1 (6 bases). The length of the CDR3 is 16 residues. Deletions cut 5 bases from V and 1 base from J, with 15 bases between. Germline assignment: CDR1 SGHVS and CDR2 FNYEAQ. In DNA form, the CDR3 reads TGTGCCAGCAGCACCCCGGACAGACGGTCCTACAATGAGCAGTTCTTC. Translating it yields CASSTPDRRSYNEQFF.